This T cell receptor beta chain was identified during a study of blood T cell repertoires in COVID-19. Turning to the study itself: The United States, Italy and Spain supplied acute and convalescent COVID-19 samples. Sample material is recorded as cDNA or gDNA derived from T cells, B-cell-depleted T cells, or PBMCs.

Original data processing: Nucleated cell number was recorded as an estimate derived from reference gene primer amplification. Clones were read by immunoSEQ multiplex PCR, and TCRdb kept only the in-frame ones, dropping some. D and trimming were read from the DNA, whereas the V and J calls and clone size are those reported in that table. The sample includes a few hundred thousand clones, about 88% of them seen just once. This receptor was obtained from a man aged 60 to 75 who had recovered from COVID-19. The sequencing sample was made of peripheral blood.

The CDR3 DNA reads TGTGCCAGCAGTGAATTTCACATGGAGGGCTACACCTTC. Protein: CASSEFHMEGYTF. The chain uses TRBV25-1 and TRBJ1-2; D is unresolved. The CDR3 is 13 amino acids. V was trimmed by 1 base and J by 8 bases, leaving 11 bases between them. From germline, CDR1 is MGHDK and CDR2 SYGVNS.